This TCR beta chain is from a study of human thymus T cells. Germline V gives CDR1 MGHRA, CDR2 YSYEKL. The CDR3 runs 15 residues. After removal of 0 bases from V and 2 bases from J, the junction contained 3 bases not matched to a gene. The data were produced by immunoSEQ multiplex PCR, yet TCRdb's version contains in-frame clones alone and is incomplete. The sample includes roughly 54,000 clones, nearly 95% of them seen just once. The V call is TRBV4-1, the J call TRBJ2-5; 7 bases map to TRBD2. Sequencing was performed on blood. The clonotype comes from a boy under two years old with a congenital heart defect but otherwise immunologically healthy. CDR3 nucleotide sequence: TGCGCCAGCAGCCAAGATTCGGGGGGTCAAGAGACCCAGTACTTC. Encoded protein: CASSQDSGGQETQYF.